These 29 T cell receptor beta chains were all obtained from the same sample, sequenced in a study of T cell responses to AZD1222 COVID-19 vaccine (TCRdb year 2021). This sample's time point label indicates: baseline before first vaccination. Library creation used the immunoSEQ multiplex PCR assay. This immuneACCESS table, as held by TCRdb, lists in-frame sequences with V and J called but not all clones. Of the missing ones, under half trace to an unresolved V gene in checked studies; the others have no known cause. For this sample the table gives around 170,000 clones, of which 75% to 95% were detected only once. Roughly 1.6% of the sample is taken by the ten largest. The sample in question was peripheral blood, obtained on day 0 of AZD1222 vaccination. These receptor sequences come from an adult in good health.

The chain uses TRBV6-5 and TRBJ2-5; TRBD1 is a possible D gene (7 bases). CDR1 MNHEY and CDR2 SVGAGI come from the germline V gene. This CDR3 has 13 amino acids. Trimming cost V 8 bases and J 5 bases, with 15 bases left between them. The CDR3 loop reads CASGRDSGETQYF. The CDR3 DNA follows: TGTGCCAGCGGAAGGGACAGCGGGGAGACCCAGTACTTC.

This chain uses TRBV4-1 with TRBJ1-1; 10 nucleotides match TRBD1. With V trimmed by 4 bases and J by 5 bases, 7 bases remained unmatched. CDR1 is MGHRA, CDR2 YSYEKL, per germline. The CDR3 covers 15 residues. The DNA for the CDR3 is TGCGCCAGCAGCCGGGACAGGGGTGGATATACTGAAGCTTTCTTT. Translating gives CASSRDRGGYTEAFF.

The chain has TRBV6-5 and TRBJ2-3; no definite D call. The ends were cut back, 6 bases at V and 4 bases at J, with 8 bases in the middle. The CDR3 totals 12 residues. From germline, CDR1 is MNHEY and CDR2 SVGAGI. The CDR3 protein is CASRSEADTQYF. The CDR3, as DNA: TGTGCCAGCAGGTCAGAGGCAGATACGCAGTATTTT.

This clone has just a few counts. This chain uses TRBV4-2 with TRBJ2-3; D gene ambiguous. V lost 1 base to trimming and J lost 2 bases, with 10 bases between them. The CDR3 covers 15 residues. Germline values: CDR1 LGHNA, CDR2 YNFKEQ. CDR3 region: CASSQGNSVTDTQYF. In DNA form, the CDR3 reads TGTGCCAGCAGCCAAGGTAACTCCGTCACAGATACGCAGTATTTT.

In DNA form, the CDR3 reads TGTGCCAGTAGTATACGGGTAGCGGGGGGAGCCTACGAGCAGTACTTC. It codes for CASSIRVAGGAYEQYF. V gene TRBV19 combines with J gene TRBJ2-7; 10 nucleotides match TRBD2. The CDR3 loop spans 16 amino acids. CDR1 is LNHDA, CDR2 SQIVND, per germline (reference sequence). With 2 bases clipped from V and 2 bases from J, the junction kept 6 bases outside the gene matches.

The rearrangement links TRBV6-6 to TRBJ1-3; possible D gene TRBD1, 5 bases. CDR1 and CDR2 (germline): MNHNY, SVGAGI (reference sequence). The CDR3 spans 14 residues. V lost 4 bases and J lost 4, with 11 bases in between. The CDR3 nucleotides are TGTGCCAGCAGTTCGGGCAGGGCCGGAAACACCATATATTTT. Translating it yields CASSSGRAGNTIYF.

Here the CDR3 DNA reads TGTGCCAGTAGTATAGGCGGTAACTATGGCTACACCTTC. Its protein is CASSIGGNYGYTF. V is TRBV19 and J is TRBJ1-2; D is unclear. Trimming took off 1 base at V and 1 base at J, with 4 bases between the two ends. This CDR3 is built from 13 residues. Germline V gives CDR1 LNHDA, CDR2 SQIVND (reference sequence).

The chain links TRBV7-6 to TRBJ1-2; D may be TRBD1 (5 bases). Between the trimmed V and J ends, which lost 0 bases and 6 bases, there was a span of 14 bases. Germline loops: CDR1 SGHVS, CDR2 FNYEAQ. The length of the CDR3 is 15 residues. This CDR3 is CASSLAPTGAHGYTF. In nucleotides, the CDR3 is TGTGCCAGCAGCTTAGCACCTACAGGTGCCCATGGCTACACCTTC. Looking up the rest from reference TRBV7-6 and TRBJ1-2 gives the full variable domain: GAGVSQSPRYKVTKRGQDVALRCDPISGHVSLYWYRQALGQGPEFLTYFNYEAQQDKSGLPNDRFSAERPEGSISTLTIQRTEQRDSAMYRCASSLAPTGAHGYTFGSGTRLTVV.

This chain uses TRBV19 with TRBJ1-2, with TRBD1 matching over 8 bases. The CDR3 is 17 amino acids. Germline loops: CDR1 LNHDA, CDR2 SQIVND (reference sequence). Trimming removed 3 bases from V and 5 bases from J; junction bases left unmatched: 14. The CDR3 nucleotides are TGTGCCAGTAGTATGGACAGGGCCCAATTGCTAATATATGGCTACACCTTC. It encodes CASSMDRAQLLIYGYTF.

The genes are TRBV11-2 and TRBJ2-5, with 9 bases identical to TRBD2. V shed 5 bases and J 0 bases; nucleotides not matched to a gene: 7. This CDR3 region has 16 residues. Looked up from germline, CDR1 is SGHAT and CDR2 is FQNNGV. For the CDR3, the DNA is TGTGCCAGCAGCCGAAGGGCGGGGGGGTACCAAGAGACCCAGTACTTC. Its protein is CASSRRAGGYQETQYF. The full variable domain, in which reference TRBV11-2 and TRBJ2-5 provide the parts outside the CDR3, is EAGVAQSPRYKIIEKRQSVAFWCNPISGHATLYWYQQILGQGPKLLIQFQNNGVVDDSQLPKDRFSAERLKGVDSTLKIQPAKLEDSAVYLCASSRRAGGYQETQYFGPGTRLLVL.

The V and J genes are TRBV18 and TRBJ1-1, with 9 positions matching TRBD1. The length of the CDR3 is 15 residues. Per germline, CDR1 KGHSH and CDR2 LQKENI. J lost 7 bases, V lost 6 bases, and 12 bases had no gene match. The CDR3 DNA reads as TGTGCCAGCTCCACAACGACAGGGGGAATTAATGAAGCTTTCTTT. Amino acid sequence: CASSTTTGGINEAFF.

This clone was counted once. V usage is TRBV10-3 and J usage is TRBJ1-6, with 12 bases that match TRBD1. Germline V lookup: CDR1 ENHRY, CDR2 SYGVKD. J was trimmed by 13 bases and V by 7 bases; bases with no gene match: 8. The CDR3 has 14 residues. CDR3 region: CAITWDRGRFPLHF. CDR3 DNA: TGTGCCATCACCTGGGACAGGGGGCGGTTCCCCCTCCACTTT.

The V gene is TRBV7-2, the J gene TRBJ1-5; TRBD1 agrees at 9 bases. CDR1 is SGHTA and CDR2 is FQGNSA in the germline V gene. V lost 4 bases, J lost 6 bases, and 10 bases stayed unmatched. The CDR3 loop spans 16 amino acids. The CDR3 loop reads CASSSYTGGAGQPQHF. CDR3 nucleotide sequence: TGTGCCAGCAGCTCCTACACAGGGGGCGCGGGTCAGCCCCAGCATTTT.

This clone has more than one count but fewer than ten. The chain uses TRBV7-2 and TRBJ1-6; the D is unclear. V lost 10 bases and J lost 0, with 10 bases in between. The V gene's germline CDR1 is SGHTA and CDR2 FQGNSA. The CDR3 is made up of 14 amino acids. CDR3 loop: CATAGISYNSPLHF. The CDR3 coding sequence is TGTGCCACTGCAGGAATCTCCTATAATTCACCCCTCCACTTT.

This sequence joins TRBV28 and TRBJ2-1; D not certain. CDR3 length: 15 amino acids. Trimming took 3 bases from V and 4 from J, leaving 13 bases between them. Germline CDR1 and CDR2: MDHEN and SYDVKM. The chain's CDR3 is CASSFYWLSYNEQFF. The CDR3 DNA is TGTGCCAGCAGTTTCTACTGGCTGAGTTACAATGAGCAGTTCTTC.

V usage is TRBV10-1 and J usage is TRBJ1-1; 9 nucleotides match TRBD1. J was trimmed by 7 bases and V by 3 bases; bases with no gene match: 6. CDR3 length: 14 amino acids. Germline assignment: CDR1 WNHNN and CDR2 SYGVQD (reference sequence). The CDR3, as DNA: TGCGCCAGCAGTGATGGGGGGACAGGGAGTGAAGCTTTCTTT. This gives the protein CASSDGGTGSEAFF.

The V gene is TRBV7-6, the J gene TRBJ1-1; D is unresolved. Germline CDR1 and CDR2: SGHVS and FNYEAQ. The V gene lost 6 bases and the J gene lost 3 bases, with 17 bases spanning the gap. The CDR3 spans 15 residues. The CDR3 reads CASSYGRDADTEAFF. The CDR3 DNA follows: TGTGCCAGCAGTTACGGACGGGATGCGGACACTGAAGCTTTCTTT.

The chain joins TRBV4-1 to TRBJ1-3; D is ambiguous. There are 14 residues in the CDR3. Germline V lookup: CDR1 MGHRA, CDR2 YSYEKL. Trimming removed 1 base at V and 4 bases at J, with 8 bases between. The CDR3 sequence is CASSQVLLGNTIYF. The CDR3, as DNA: TGCGCCAGCAGCCAAGTATTACTCGGAAACACCATATATTTT.

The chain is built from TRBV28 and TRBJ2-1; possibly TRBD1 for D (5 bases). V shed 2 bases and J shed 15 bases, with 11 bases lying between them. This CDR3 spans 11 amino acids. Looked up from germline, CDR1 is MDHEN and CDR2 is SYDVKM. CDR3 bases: TGTGCCAGCAGTTTAAGCAGGGATCGGTTCTTC. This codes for CASSLSRDRFF.

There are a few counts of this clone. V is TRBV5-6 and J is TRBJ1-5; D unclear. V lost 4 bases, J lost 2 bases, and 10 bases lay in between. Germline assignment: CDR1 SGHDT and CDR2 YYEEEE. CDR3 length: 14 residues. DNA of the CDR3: TGTGCCAGCAGCGGTGGGATGGGCAATCAGCCCCAGCATTTT. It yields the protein CASSGGMGNQPQHF.

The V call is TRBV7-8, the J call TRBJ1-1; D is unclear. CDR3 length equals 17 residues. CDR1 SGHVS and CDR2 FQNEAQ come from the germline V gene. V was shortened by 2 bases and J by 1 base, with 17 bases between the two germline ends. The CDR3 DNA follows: TGTGCCAGCAGCTTAAAGGTCGTGGGCAGATCGAACACTGAAGCTTTCTTT. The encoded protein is CASSLKVVGRSNTEAFF.

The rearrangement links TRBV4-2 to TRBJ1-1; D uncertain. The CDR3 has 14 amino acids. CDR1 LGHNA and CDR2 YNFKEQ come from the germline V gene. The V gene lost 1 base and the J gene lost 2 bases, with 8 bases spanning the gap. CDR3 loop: CASSQAGGNTEAFF. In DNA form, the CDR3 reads TGTGCCAGCAGCCAAGCAGGAGGAAACACTGAAGCTTTCTTT.

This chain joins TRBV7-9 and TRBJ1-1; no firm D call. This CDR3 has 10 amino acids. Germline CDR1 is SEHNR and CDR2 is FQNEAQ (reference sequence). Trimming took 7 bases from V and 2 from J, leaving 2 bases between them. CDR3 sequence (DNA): TGTGCCAGCAAAAACACTGAAGCTTTCTTT. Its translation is CASKNTEAFF. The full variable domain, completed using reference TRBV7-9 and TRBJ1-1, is DTGVSQNPRHKITKRGQNVTFRCDPISEHNRLYWYRQTLGQGPEFLTYFQNEAQLEKSRLLSDRFSAERPKGSFSTLEIQRTEQGDSAMYLCASKNTEAFFGQGTRLTVV.

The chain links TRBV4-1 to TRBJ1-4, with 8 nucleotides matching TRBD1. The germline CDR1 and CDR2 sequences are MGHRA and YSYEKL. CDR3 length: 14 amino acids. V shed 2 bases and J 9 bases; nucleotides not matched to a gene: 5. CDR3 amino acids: CASSQQGAGKKLFF. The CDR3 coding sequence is TGCGCCAGCAGCCAACAGGGGGCAGGGAAAAAACTGTTTTTT.

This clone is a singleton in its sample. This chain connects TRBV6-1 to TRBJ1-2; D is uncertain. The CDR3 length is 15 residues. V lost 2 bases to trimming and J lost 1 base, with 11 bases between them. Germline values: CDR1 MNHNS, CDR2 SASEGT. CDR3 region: CASSERWQVNYGYTF. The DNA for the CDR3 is TGTGCCAGCAGTGAAAGGTGGCAGGTTAACTATGGCTACACCTTC.

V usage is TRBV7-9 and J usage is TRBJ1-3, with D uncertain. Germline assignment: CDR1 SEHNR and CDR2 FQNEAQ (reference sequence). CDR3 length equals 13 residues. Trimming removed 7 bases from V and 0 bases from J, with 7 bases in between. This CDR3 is CASKRASGNTIYF. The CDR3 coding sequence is TGTGCCAGCAAAAGGGCCTCTGGAAACACCATATATTTT.

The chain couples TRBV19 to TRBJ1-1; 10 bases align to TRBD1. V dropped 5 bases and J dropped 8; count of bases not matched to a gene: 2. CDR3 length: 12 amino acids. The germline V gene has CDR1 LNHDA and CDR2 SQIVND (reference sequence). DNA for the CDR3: TGTGCCAGTAGTGACAGGGGGCTCGAAGCTTTCTTT. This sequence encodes CASSDRGLEAFF.

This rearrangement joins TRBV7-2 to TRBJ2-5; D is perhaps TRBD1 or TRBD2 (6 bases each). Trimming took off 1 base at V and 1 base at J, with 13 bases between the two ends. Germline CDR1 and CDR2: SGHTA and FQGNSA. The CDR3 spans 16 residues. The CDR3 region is CASSLGIPGAQETQYF. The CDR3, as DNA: TGTGCCAGCAGCTTAGGGATTCCGGGGGCCCAAGAGACCCAGTACTTC.

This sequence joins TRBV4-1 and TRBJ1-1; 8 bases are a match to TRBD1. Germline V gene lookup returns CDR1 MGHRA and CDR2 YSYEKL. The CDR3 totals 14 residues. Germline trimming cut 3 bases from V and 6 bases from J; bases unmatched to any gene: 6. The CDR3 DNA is TGCGCCAGCAGCCATGGACAGGGCGAGGCTGAAGCTTTCTTT. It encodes CASSHGQGEAEAFF.